Included here is one T cell receptor (beta chain) sequence, with context. Its antigen is undetermined. The germline V gene encodes CDR1 SNHLY and CDR2 FYNNEI. This CDR3 contains 15 residues. V gave up 5 bases and J gave up 4 bases; unmatched junction bases: 9. Sequenced by immunoSEQ multiplex PCR; TCRdb stores in-frame clones only, minus some. The repertoire holds about 1 million clones, about 70% seen once, with around 1.4% in the top ten. The entry originates in a study of shared clonotypes between healthy human individuals. As for the study in general: Ranging from 18 to 49 in age, donors were a couple of women and three men. For every donor, three CD4 naive, three CD4 memory, two CD8 naive and one CD8 memory plates were used.

Study results and caveats: Naive subsets usually exceeded memory subsets in estimated richness. Non-shared clonotypes showed lower generation probabilities than clonotypes common to all four donors.

This TCR came from a man aged 18 to 35 in good health. Sequenced material: memory CD4+ T cells sorted from blood. The subset was: CD45RA-negative fraction. This chain uses TRBV2 with TRBJ2-3, with 7 nucleotides matching TRBD2. CDR3 DNA: TGTGCCAGCAGTATCCCCCGCGGGGGTTCAGATACGCAGTATTTT. This sequence encodes CASSIPRGGSDTQYF. Variable domain in full (rest from reference TRBV2 and TRBJ2-3): EPEVTQTPSHQVTQMGQEVILRCVPISNHLYFYWYRQILGQKVEFLVSFYNNEISEKSEIFDDQFSVERPDGSNFTLKIRSTKLEDSAMYFCASSIPRGGSDTQYFGPGTRLTVL.